This T cell receptor beta chain comes out of a study of blood T cell repertoires in COVID-19. The length of the CDR3 is 15 residues. Germline V lookup: CDR1 LNHDA, CDR2 SQIVND (reference sequence). Trimming cost V 5 bases and J 8 bases, with 16 bases left between them. This clone was observed once. As handled by the study authors: Amplification of reference gene primers was used by the study to estimate nucleated cell counts. This table comes from immunoSEQ multiplex PCR, and its TCRdb copy is limited to in-frame clones, with some not included. That table gives V, J and clone size, and the DNA gave D and trimming. The sample includes 75,000 to 95,000 clones, around 89% of them seen just once.

The rearrangement uses TRBV19 and TRBJ1-6, with unresolved D. This TCR was recovered from a human donor in a cohort sampled during active COVID-19. Input material: peripheral blood. CDR3: CASSPHRQADSPLHF. CDR3 sequence (DNA): TGTGCCAGTAGTCCCCATCGGCAGGCCGATTCACCCCTCCACTTT.